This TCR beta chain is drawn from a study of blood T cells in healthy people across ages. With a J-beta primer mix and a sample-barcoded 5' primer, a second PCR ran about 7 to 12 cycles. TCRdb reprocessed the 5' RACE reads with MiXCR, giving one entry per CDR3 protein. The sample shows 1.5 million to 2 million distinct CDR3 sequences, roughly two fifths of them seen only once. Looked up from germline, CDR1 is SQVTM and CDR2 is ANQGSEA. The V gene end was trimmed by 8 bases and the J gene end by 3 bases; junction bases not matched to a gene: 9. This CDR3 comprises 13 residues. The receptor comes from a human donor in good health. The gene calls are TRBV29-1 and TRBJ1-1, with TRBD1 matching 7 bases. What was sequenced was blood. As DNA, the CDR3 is TGCAGCATAGGACAGGCAGGGGACACTGAAGCTTTCTTT. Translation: CSIGQAGDTEAFF.